These T cell receptor beta chains were read from a single sample in a study of blood T cell repertoires in COVID-19. Here immunoSEQ multiplex PCR was the method, and the copy in TCRdb shows in-frame clones only, minus some. The sample consists of 350,000 to 450,000 clones, approximately 93% of them appearing once. The material sequenced was PBMCs or T cells enriched from blood (not recorded which). These TCRs come from a woman between 40 and 55 years old who had been exposed to COVID-19. CDR3s include the opening cysteine and the closing phenylalanine or tryptophan. D genes are given only for firm matches. The size field is filled for only some rows; it gives once, few, many or a size class.

D gene: -; V gene: TRBV12-5; clone size: -; J gene: TRBJ1-4; CDR3 DNA: TGTGCTACCTCTGGCGGGGGAGGCCCAACTAATGAAAAACTGTTTTTT; CDR3 protein: CATSGGGGPTNEKLFF
D gene: TRBD1; V gene: TRBV5-5; clone size: -; J gene: TRBJ1-2; CDR3 DNA: TGTGCCAGCAGCCCTAGGGACAGGGGGCTTTCTAATGGCTACACCTTC; CDR3 protein: CASSPRDRGLSNGYTF
D gene: -; V gene: TRBV12-5; clone size: -; J gene: TRBJ1-5; CDR3 DNA: TGTGCTAGTGGTTTGATTGGCAGTAATCAGCCCCAGCATTTT; CDR3 protein: CASGLIGSNQPQHF
D gene: TRBD1; V gene: TRBV7-9; clone size: -; J gene: TRBJ1-6; CDR3 DNA: TGTGCCAGCAGTCCTCCAGGGGGGCTAAATTCACCCCTCCACTTT; CDR3 protein: CASSPPGGLNSPLHF
D gene: -; V gene: TRBV6-5; clone size: -; J gene: TRBJ2-2; CDR3 DNA: TGTGCCAGCAGTTACACGGGGACCGGGGAGCTGTTTTTT; CDR3 protein: CASSYTGTGELFF
D gene: TRBD1; V gene: TRBV5-6; clone size: -; J gene: TRBJ2-1; CDR3 DNA: TGTGCCAGCAGCCCCCGTGGGACAGGGTTGGGCAATGAGCAGTTCTTC; CDR3 protein: CASSPRGTGLGNEQFF
D gene: TRBD1; V gene: TRBV7-9; clone size: once; J gene: TRBJ1-5; CDR3 DNA: TGTGCCAGCAGCCTGGACAGGGGGCATCCCCAGCATTTT; CDR3 protein: CASSLDRGHPQHF
D gene: -; V gene: TRBV6-5; clone size: -; J gene: TRBJ2-7; CDR3 DNA: TGTGCCAGCAGCCCGCAGAGGCCTCCCTACGAGCAGTACTTC; CDR3 protein: CASSPQRPPYEQYF
D gene: TRBD2; V gene: TRBV12-3/TRBV12-4; clone size: -; J gene: TRBJ2-3; CDR3 DNA: TGTGCCAGCAGTTTATCGGCGGCGGGGGCGCAGTATTTT; CDR3 protein: CASSLSAAGAQYF
D gene: TRBD1; V gene: TRBV14; clone size: once; J gene: TRBJ1-1; CDR3 DNA: TGTGCCAGCAGCCCGGACAGGGGGCGATATACTGAAGCTTTCTTT; CDR3 protein: CASSPDRGRYTEAFF
D gene: TRBD1; V gene: TRBV27; clone size: -; J gene: TRBJ1-5; CDR3 DNA: TGTGCCAGCAGATCTACCCGCGCCGGGACAGGGTTAAGCTCCCCTGGAGAGCCCCAGCATTTT; CDR3 protein: CASRSTRAGTGLSSPGEPQHF
D gene: -; V gene: TRBV21-1; clone size: -; J gene: TRBJ1-2; CDR3 DNA: TGTGCCAGCAGCAACCAGGGTACTTATGGCTACACCTTC; CDR3 protein: CASSNQGTYGYTF
D gene: -; V gene: TRBV6-6; clone size: -; J gene: TRBJ2-7; CDR3 DNA: TGTGCCAGCAGTCCAAGACAGGGGAGGGACGAGCAGTACTTC; CDR3 protein: CASSPRQGRDEQYF
D gene: -; V gene: TRBV6-1; clone size: -; J gene: TRBJ1-3; CDR3 DNA: TGTGCCAGCAGTGAAGCGCTTCTCCGGGACTCTGGAAACACCATATATTTT; CDR3 protein: CASSEALLRDSGNTIYF